A single sample is the source of the 16 T cell receptor beta chains below, sequenced in a study of blood T cell repertoires in COVID-19. Sequenced by immunoSEQ multiplex PCR; TCRdb stores in-frame clones only, minus some. Of about 160,000 clones listed, 60% to 85% were seen once; the top ten hold roughly 3.1%. Sequenced material: peripheral blood. The source of these receptors is a man in his 70s with acute or convalescent COVID-19.

The rearrangement joins TRBV27 to TRBJ1-5; possibly TRBD1 for D (5 bases). The CDR3 extends over 14 amino acids. CDR1 is MNHEY and CDR2 is SMNVEV in the germline V gene (reference sequence). V lost 2 bases and J lost 6, with 11 bases in between. The CDR3 DNA sequence: TGTGCCAGCAGTTTACAAGGGGTAGGTCAGCCCCAGCATTTT. Encoded protein: CASSLQGVGQPQHF.

The rearrangement uses TRBV9 and TRBJ2-1, with 13 bases lining up with TRBD2. V dropped 0 bases and J dropped 7; count of bases not matched to a gene: 4. The CDR3 spans 16 residues. Germline assignment: CDR1 SGDLS and CDR2 YYNGEE. The CDR3 loop is CASSVGGTSGKNEQFF. The CDR3 region has the DNA TGTGCCAGCAGCGTAGGCGGGACTAGCGGGAAAAATGAGCAGTTCTTC.

This clone was picked up a small number of times. The V and J genes are TRBV9 and TRBJ2-3, with 9 bases fitting TRBD1. This CDR3 is built from 15 residues. The germline CDR1 and CDR2 sequences are SGDLS and YYNGEE. With 3 bases clipped from V and 6 bases from J, the junction kept 8 bases outside the gene matches. CDR3 sequence (DNA): TGTGCCAGCAGCGAACGGGACAGGGTAGTCGATACGCAGTATTTT. It encodes CASSERDRVVDTQYF.

V is TRBV4-3 and J is TRBJ2-3; D unresolved. The germline V gene encodes CDR1 LGHNA and CDR2 YSLEER. This CDR3 is 15 amino acids long. The V end lost 0 bases, the J end lost 2 bases, and 9 bases lay between the germline ends. CDR3 sequence reads: CASSQEGGNTDTQYF. CDR3 sequence (DNA): TGCGCCAGCAGCCAAGAAGGCGGAAACACAGATACGCAGTATTTT.

The chain employs TRBV7-9 and TRBJ1-1; a weak D match, TRBD1 (5 bases). The CDR3 contains 14 residues. In germline, CDR1 is SEHNR, CDR2 FQNEAQ (reference sequence). The V gene lost 4 bases and the J gene lost 1 base, with 10 bases spanning the gap. The CDR3 loop is CASSSGLGNTEAFF. The DNA for the CDR3 is TGTGCCAGCAGCTCAGGGTTAGGGAACACTGAAGCTTTCTTT.

The V call is TRBV6-5, the J call TRBJ2-1; 7 nucleotides line up with TRBD2. This CDR3 is built from 14 residues. Trimming removed 5 bases from V and 9 bases from J; junction bases left unmatched: 10. CDR1 and CDR2 (germline): MNHEY, SVGAGI. The CDR3, as DNA: TGTGCCAGCAGTAATAAGCGGGGCGGAGGTGAGCAGTTCTTC. Amino acids: CASSNKRGGGEQFF.

The chain recombines TRBV6-5 with TRBJ1-5; D might be TRBD1 (5 bases). Trimming stripped 6 bases from V and 0 bases from J, with 12 bases between. From germline, CDR1 is MNHEY and CDR2 SVGAGI. This CDR3 is built from 15 residues. The CDR3 loop is CASSFGGNSNQPQHF. The CDR3 bases are TGTGCCAGCAGCTTCGGGGGGAATAGCAATCAGCCCCAGCATTTT.

The rearrangement joins TRBV7-8 to TRBJ1-5, with TRBD1 identical over 8 bases. After removal of 6 bases from V and 6 bases from J, the junction contained 10 bases not matched to a gene. Germline assignment: CDR1 SGHVS and CDR2 FQNEAQ. This CDR3 is built from 15 residues. The CDR3: CASSPRQGTGQPQHF. Here the CDR3 DNA reads TGTGCCAGCAGTCCTAGACAGGGGACAGGTCAGCCCCAGCATTTT.

The rearrangement uses TRBV10-2 and TRBJ1-5, with D unclear. Germline CDR1 and CDR2: WSHSY and SAAADI. CDR3 length equals 13 residues. V was trimmed by 4 bases and J by 0 bases, leaving 4 bases between them. The CDR3 DNA is TGCGCCAGCAGTGGGGCTAGCAATCAGCCCCAGCATTTT. This gives the protein CASSGASNQPQHF.

The table lists this clone with a count of one. J is TRBJ1-2 and V is TRBV28; D possibly corresponds to TRBD1 (5 bases). Trimming took 7 bases from V and 4 from J, leaving 19 bases between them. Germline V gene data show CDR1 as MDHEN and CDR2 as SYDVKM. The CDR3 loop spans 15 amino acids. The CDR3 loop is CASTRRAGPFYGYTF. CDR3 coding DNA: TGTGCCAGCACGAGGAGGGCAGGGCCTTTCTATGGCTACACCTTC.

The V and J genes are TRBV5-1 and TRBJ1-1, with a possible D match to TRBD1 (5 bases). V was shortened by 1 base and J by 5 bases, with 18 bases between the two germline ends. The CDR3 totals 16 residues. CDR1 is SGHRS and CDR2 is YFSETQ in the germline V gene. CDR3 DNA: TGCGCCAGCAGCTTGAACTTGGGGGGGATTGAGACTGAAGCTTTCTTT. It yields the protein CASSLNLGGIETEAFF.

This chain uses TRBV7-2 with TRBJ2-2, with D maybe TRBD2 (5 bases). V lost 5 bases, J lost 2 bases, and 12 bases lay in between. The germline CDR1 and CDR2 sequences are SGHTA and FQGNSA. The CDR3 loop spans 15 amino acids. The CDR3 DNA is TGTGCCAGCAGCCAACACGGAGGTAACACCGGGGAGCTGTTTTTT. This translates into CASSQHGGNTGELFF.

The chain employs TRBV6-2 or TRBV6-3 and TRBJ1-5; D is ambiguous. V lost 5 bases, J lost 5 bases, and 13 bases lay in between. The CDR3 runs 14 residues. CDR1 MNHEY and CDR2 SVGEGT come from the germline V gene. Here the CDR3 reads CASSERVADQPQHF. CDR3 in DNA: TGTGCCAGCAGTGAGAGGGTGGCGGATCAGCCCCAGCATTTT.

This clone was found many times. The chain has TRBV5-1 and TRBJ2-3; TRBD2 matches at 8 bases. V lost 4 bases and J lost 3; bases outside the gene matches: 10. Germline CDR1 SGHRS, CDR2 YFSETQ. The CDR3 sequence is 16 residues long. The CDR3 reads CASSLSGGALTDTQYF. The DNA of the CDR3 is TGCGCCAGCAGCCTAAGCGGGGGTGCTCTAACAGATACGCAGTATTTT. The whole variable domain, filled in from reference TRBV5-1 and TRBJ2-3, reads KAGVTQTPRYLIKTRGQQVTLSCSPISGHRSVSWYQQTPGQGLQFLFEYFSETQRNKGNFPGRFSGRQFSNSRSEMNVSTLELGDSALYLCASSLSGGALTDTQYFGPGTRLTVL.

V usage is TRBV28 and J usage is TRBJ1-1; D not certain. Trimming stripped 8 bases from V and 6 bases from J, with 28 bases between. The CDR3 has 17 amino acids. From germline, CDR1 is MDHEN and CDR2 SYDVKM. The CDR3 region is CASGTASSNFASAEAFF. The CDR3 nucleotides are TGTGCCAGCGGTACAGCTAGCAGCAACTTCGCCAGTGCTGAAGCTTTCTTT. The complete variable domain, with remaining parts taken from reference TRBV28 and TRBJ1-1, reads DVKVTQSSRYLVKRTGEKVFLECVQDMDHENMFWYRQDPGLGLRLIYFSYDVKMKEKGDIPEGYSVSREKKERFSLILESASTNQTSMYLCASGTASSNFASAEAFFGQGTRLTVV.

This sequence joins TRBV19 and TRBJ2-1; TRBD1 is a possible D gene (6 bases). The germline gives CDR1 LNHDA, CDR2 SQIVND (reference sequence). The germline V and J ends were trimmed by 10 bases and 6 bases, with 16 bases remaining between them. This CDR3 comprises 13 residues. The CDR3 reads CATTGLRGNEQFF. DNA for the CDR3: TGTGCCACCACAGGGTTAAGGGGCAATGAGCAGTTCTTC.